Below, one T cell receptor beta chain is given with its context. This specimen comes from a study of blood T cell repertoires in COVID-19. As for the study in general: PBMCs, B-cell-depleted T cells, or T cells provided the cDNA or gDNA that made up the material.

Authors' processing steps: Scientists estimated how many nucleated cells there were by amplifying reference gene primers. The assay was immunoSEQ multiplex PCR, and TCRdb's table has in-frame clones only and misses some. V, J and clone size are taken as reported in that table, and D and trimming were inferred from the DNA itself. This sample has 220,000 or so clones, with more than 75% found just once. Cohort allocation depended upon clinical history that participants reported. Donors in Cohort 3 counted as recovered after two negative PCRs, clearance, or symptom resolution. The germline gives CDR1 LNHDA, CDR2 SQIVND (reference sequence). Trimming took off 6 bases at V and 0 bases at J, with 15 bases between the two ends. The CDR3 length is 16 residues.

This TCR was recovered from a woman between 50 and 59 years old who had recovered from COVID-19. This chain uses TRBV19 with TRBJ2-1; maybe TRBD2 (5 bases). The sequencing sample was made of PBMCs or T cells enriched from blood (not recorded which). The CDR3 DNA sequence: TGTGCCAGTAGATCCGTGACCCGGGGCTCCTACAATGAGCAGTTCTTC. Translated: CASRSVTRGSYNEQFF. Full variable domain (rest looked up from reference TRBV19 and TRBJ2-1): DGGITQSPKYLFRKEGQNVTLSCEQNLNHDAMYWYRQDPGQGLRLIYYSQIVNDFQKGDIAEGYSVSREKKESFPLTVTSAQKNPTAFYLCASRSVTRGSYNEQFFGPGTRLTVL.